What follows are 20 T cell receptor beta chains derived from one specimen sequenced in a study of T cell responses to AZD1222 COVID-19 vaccine. The method was immunoSEQ multiplex PCR; TCRdb's version includes in-frame clones alone and lacks a portion of them. The table includes some 120,000 clones, 80% to 90% detected once. Sequencing used peripheral blood, obtained on day 0 of AZD1222 vaccination. These receptors were taken from an adult in good health.

This chain links TRBV5-4 with TRBJ2-1, with 10 bases aligning to TRBD2. CDR3 size: 15 residues. With 4 bases clipped from V and 5 bases from J, the junction kept 6 bases outside the gene matches. Germline assignment: CDR1 SGHNT and CDR2 YYREEE (reference sequence). The CDR3 loop reads CASSALAGEDNEQFF. CDR3 sequence (DNA): TGTGCCAGCAGCGCGCTAGCGGGGGAGGACAATGAGCAGTTCTTC.

The rearrangement joins TRBV7-3 to TRBJ2-2, with 7 nucleotides matching TRBD1. This CDR3 is built from 18 residues. The V gene end was trimmed by 5 bases and the J gene end by 4 bases; junction bases not matched to a gene: 16. Germline CDR1 is SGHTA and CDR2 is FQGTGA. The CDR3 coding sequence is TGTGCCAGCAGCCCAAGAAGGACACAGGGGCCTGCCACCGGGGAGCTGTTTTTT. Residues: CASSPRRTQGPATGELFF.

The rearrangement joins TRBV7-8 to TRBJ2-6, with D possibly matching TRBD2 (5 bases). Germline V gives CDR1 SGHVS, CDR2 FQNEAQ. V was cut by 1 base and J by 2 bases, with 6 bases left in between. CDR3 length: 15 residues. DNA for the CDR3: TGTGCCAGCAGCTTAGTCGGGGCTGGGGCCAACGTCCTGACTTTC. Amino acid sequence: CASSLVGAGANVLTF.

The chain joins TRBV29-1 to TRBJ2-1; D is undetermined. CDR1 and CDR2 (germline): SQVTM, ANQGSEA. The V end lost 5 bases, the J end lost 9 bases, and 8 bases lay between the germline ends. The CDR3 length is 10 residues. The CDR3: CSVSGFEQFF. As DNA, the CDR3 is TGCAGCGTTTCCGGTTTTGAGCAGTTCTTC.

The chain carries TRBV5-8 and TRBJ1-3; 11 positions agree with TRBD1. This CDR3 has 17 residues. V gave up 4 bases and J gave up 2 bases; unmatched junction bases: 8. Germline V gives CDR1 SGHTS, CDR2 YDEGEE. The DNA of the CDR3 is TGTGCCAGCAGCATACCCGGGACAGGGGGTACTGGAAACACCATATATTTT. Translation: CASSIPGTGGTGNTIYF.

The rearrangement links TRBV7-9 to TRBJ2-3, with 9 bases aligning to TRBD2. The CDR3 totals 15 residues. Germline loops: CDR1 SEHNR, CDR2 FQNEAQ (reference sequence). V was clipped by 5 bases and J by 7 bases; unmatched bases: 10. The CDR3 loop is CASSQGGLAANTQYF. CDR3 bases: TGTGCCAGCAGCCAGGGGGGACTAGCTGCAAATACGCAGTATTTT.

As concerns this clone: Other DNA sequences in this specimen translate into the identical CDR3. This chain links TRBV18 with TRBJ1-1; D is ambiguous. Per the germline V gene, CDR1 is KGHSH and CDR2 is LQKENI. The ends were cut back, 4 bases at V and 1 base at J, with 10 bases in the middle. The CDR3 covers 14 residues. For the CDR3, the DNA is TGTGCCAGCTCACTAACGGGCCGGAACACTGAAGCTTTCTTT. Amino acids: CASSLTGRNTEAFF.

V and J are TRBV27 and TRBJ2-5; D is possibly TRBD1 or TRBD2 (5 bases each). Germline CDR1 MNHEY, CDR2 SMNVEV (reference sequence). The CDR3 contains 14 residues. Deletions cut 4 bases from V and 4 bases from J, with 13 bases between. The CDR3 sequence: CASSWDLLSETQYF. The CDR3 DNA follows: TGTGCCAGCAGTTGGGACCTCCTCTCAGAGACCCAGTACTTC.

This clone was found a few times. Here the CDR3 DNA reads TGTGCCAGCAGTTACCGGACATCAAAAGGTGACGAGCAGTACTTC. This translates into CASSYRTSKGDEQYF. This chain uses TRBV6-5 with TRBJ2-7; weak D call: TRBD1 (5 bases). Trimming removed 2 bases at V and 5 bases at J, with 16 bases between. CDR3 size: 15 residues. The germline CDR1 and CDR2 sequences are MNHEY and SVGAGI.

The CDR3 here is CASSSTGLAGVYEQYF. The CDR3 coding sequence is TGTGCCAGCAGTTCCACGGGACTAGCGGGAGTGTACGAGCAGTACTTC. V is TRBV6-2 or TRBV6-3 and J is TRBJ2-7; 14 bases align to TRBD2. The trim removed 4 bases at V and 4 bases at J, leaving 6 bases unmatched. The CDR3 contains 16 residues. CDR1 and CDR2 (germline): MNHEY, SVGEGT.

This sequence joins TRBV15 and TRBJ1-5, with D tentatively TRBD1 (6 bases). Germline V gene sequence: CDR1 LNHNV, CDR2 YYDKDF (reference sequence). This CDR3 has 16 amino acids. V lost 1 base and J lost 3, with 13 bases in between. CDR3 amino acids: CATSRVGAGANQPQHF. DNA of the CDR3: TGTGCCACCAGCAGAGTGGGGGCGGGCGCCAATCAGCCCCAGCATTTT.

Remarks on this clone: The sample has other DNA sequences that encode this CDR3 too. The chain combines TRBV7-2 with TRBJ2-2, with 8 bases identical to TRBD2. This CDR3 spans 16 amino acids. V shed 1 base and J 7 bases; nucleotides not matched to a gene: 8. CDR1 is SGHTA, CDR2 FQGNSA, per germline. The CDR3 spells CASSLGGGGRCGELFF. The CDR3 nucleotides are TGTGCCAGCAGCTTAGGAGGCGGGGGGCGGTGCGGGGAGCTGTTTTTT.

This clone occurred a few times. The chain joins TRBV3-1 (or the pseudogene TRBV3-2) to TRBJ1-6, with D possibly being TRBD1 (5 bases). The CDR3 consists of 14 residues. Germline V gene sequence: CDR1 LGHDT, CDR2 YNNKEL (reference sequence). V was shortened by 0 bases and J by 7 bases, with 7 bases between the two germline ends. DNA for the CDR3: TGTGCCAGCAGCCAAGATGGGGGGAATTCACCCCTCCACTTT. Translating it yields CASSQDGGNSPLHF.

This chain links TRBV6-5 with TRBJ2-7; D possibly corresponds to TRBD2 (5 bases). The CDR3 runs 15 residues. V was clipped by 0 bases and J by 3 bases, with 12 bases between them. Per germline, CDR1 MNHEY and CDR2 SVGAGI. CDR3 protein: CASSYSAGESYEQYF. For the CDR3, the DNA is TGTGCCAGCAGTTACTCGGCCGGGGAGAGCTACGAGCAGTACTTC.

This clone appeared once. At one end the junction does not follow the germline gene, possibly because of a read error. This chain links TRBV11-2 with TRBJ2-7; a possible D gene is TRBD2 (6 bases). This CDR3 has 14 amino acids. In germline, CDR1 is SGHAT, CDR2 FQNNGV. The CDR3 bases are TGTGCCAGCCAGGACCGACTAGTCTCCAACGAGCAGTACTTC. Residues: CASQDRLVSNEQYF.

The J gene is TRBJ1-1, the V gene TRBV7-3; D is undetermined. Germline CDR1 reads SGHTA; CDR2 reads FQGTGA. V dropped 0 bases and J dropped 7 bases, with 9 bases sitting between them. This CDR3 is 13 amino acids long. CDR3 in DNA: TGTGCCAGCAGCTTAACGAGGACCGGTGAAGCTTTCTTT. It specifies CASSLTRTGEAFF.

V and J are TRBV6-5 and TRBJ2-1; possibly TRBD1 or TRBD2 for D (5 bases each). This CDR3 region has 15 residues. Trimming shortened V by 8 bases and J by 6 bases, and 20 bases separated the two germline ends. The germline V gene has CDR1 MNHEY and CDR2 SVGAGI. The CDR3 loop is CASRPQRGLVNEQFF. The CDR3 nucleotides read TGTGCCAGCCGACCCCAACGGGGCCTTGTCAATGAGCAGTTCTTC.

The chain recombines TRBV11-2 with TRBJ2-2; D might be TRBD2 (6 bases). The CDR3 loop spans 18 amino acids. Trimming took 5 bases from V and 0 from J, leaving 19 bases between them. The germline CDR1 and CDR2 sequences are SGHAT and FQNNGV. As DNA, the CDR3 is TGTGCCAGCAGCGGACCGCGGGGCCGCTCGGCGAACACCGGGGAGCTGTTTTTT. Encoded protein: CASSGPRGRSANTGELFF. The entire variable domain, with the rest obtained from reference TRBV11-2 and TRBJ2-2, is as follows: EAGVAQSPRYKIIEKRQSVAFWCNPISGHATLYWYQQILGQGPKLLIQFQNNGVVDDSQLPKDRFSAERLKGVDSTLKIQPAKLEDSAVYLCASSGPRGRSANTGELFFGEGSRLTVL.

The V and J genes are TRBV13 and TRBJ1-1; 7 bases align to TRBD1. CDR3 length equals 13 residues. CDR1 PRHDT and CDR2 FYEKMQ come from the germline V gene (reference sequence). J lost 5 bases, V lost 4 bases, and 4 bases had no gene match. CDR3 residues: CASSSRGRTEAFF. The CDR3 bases are TGTGCCAGCAGCTCGAGGGGGCGGACTGAAGCTTTCTTT.

This rearrangement joins TRBV5-4 to TRBJ2-2; D perhaps matches TRBD2 (5 bases). The CDR3 length is 15 residues. Germline CDR1 and CDR2: SGHNT and YYREEE (reference sequence). Deletions cut 2 bases from V and 4 bases from J, with 12 bases between. The CDR3 nucleotides are TGTGCCAGCAGCTTAATGGGAGTGTCCACCGGGGAGCTGTTTTTT. Translated, it gives CASSLMGVSTGELFF.